The 11 T cell receptor beta chains below were found in one sample sequenced in a study of T cells in Graves' hyperthyroidism and ophthalmopathy. The CDR3 regions of TCR beta were amplified from RNA transcripts. When the TCR CDR3 underwent first-round RT-PCR, the HTBI primer set was used. TCRdb reprocessed the multiplex PCR reads with MiXCR, giving one entry per CDR3 protein. This sample yields 750,000 to 950,000 distinct CDR3 sequences, of which roughly 37% are seen a single time; approximately 10% belongs to the top ten. Sequenced material: blood. Receptor source: a man younger than 30 with Graves' hyperthyroidism.

This clonotype has at least ten counts. The rearrangement uses TRBV10-3 and TRBJ2-5; 7 bases are shared with TRBD1. This CDR3 spans 14 amino acids. Losses at the gene ends were 7 bases for V and 2 bases for J; bases not matched to a gene: 7. CDR1 and CDR2 (germline): ENHRY, SYGVKD. CDR3 sequence: CAINSGTAQETQYF. CDR3 bases: TGTGCCATCAACTCCGGGACAGCTCAAGAGACCCAGTACTTC.

This clonotype occurred a few times. J is TRBJ2-5 and V is TRBV6-5; D ambiguous. The V gene lost 0 bases and the J gene lost 9 bases, with 11 bases spanning the gap. This CDR3 is built from 13 residues. Germline V gene lookup returns CDR1 MNHEY and CDR2 SVGAGI. The CDR3 reads CASSYSMGLAQYF. CDR3 nucleotides: TGTGCCAGCAGTTACTCGATGGGGTTGGCCCAGTACTTC.

The table lists this clonotype with many counts. The rearrangement uses TRBV9 and TRBJ1-2, with D possibly TRBD1 on 5 matching bases. From germline, CDR1 is SGDLS and CDR2 YYNGEE. With 4 bases removed from V and 4 bases from J, the gap between germline ends came to 14 bases. CDR3 length equals 14 residues. The CDR3 DNA follows: TGTGCCAGCAGCCCTGAAGCTGGGGGCTATGGCTACACCTTC. Encoded protein: CASSPEAGGYGYTF.

There are many counts of this clonotype. The V and J genes are TRBV29-1 and TRBJ2-7, with 11 bases identical to TRBD1. Germline lookup yields CDR1 SQVTM and CDR2 ANQGSEA. The CDR3 runs to 13 residues. The V and J ends lost 7 bases and 0 bases, in that order; junction bases with no gene match: 2. CDR3 loop: CSAGTGGSYEQYF. In DNA form, the CDR3 reads TGCAGCGCCGGGACAGGGGGCTCCTACGAGCAGTACTTC.

Notes on this clonotype: A read error is possible here, since a much larger clone lies one base away. The V call is TRBV10-3, the J call TRBJ2-5; unclear D gene. The CDR3 covers 17 residues. Germline V gives CDR1 ENHRY, CDR2 SYGVKD. Trimming cost V 2 bases and J 2 bases, with 18 bases left between them. Written as DNA, the CDR3 is TGTGCCATCAGTGAGCGACCTGAGACTTATATACAAGAGACCCAGTACTTC. The encoded protein is CAISERPETYIQETQYF.

This clonotype was seen many times. J is TRBJ2-5 and V is TRBV7-9, with 7 positions matching TRBD1. The CDR3 has 14 residues. The J segment lost 4 bases and the V segment lost 4 bases, leaving 6 bases of the junction unmatched. From germline, CDR1 is SEHNR and CDR2 FQNEAQ (reference sequence). The CDR3 nucleotides read TGTGCCAGCAGCTCGACAGGGTCGCGAGAGACCCAGTACTTC. This sequence encodes CASSSTGSRETQYF. The complete variable domain, with remaining parts taken from reference TRBV7-9 and TRBJ2-5, reads DTGVSQNPRHKITKRGQNVTFRCDPISEHNRLYWYRQTLGQGPEFLTYFQNEAQLEKSRLLSDRFSAERPKGSFSTLEIQRTEQGDSAMYLCASSSTGSRETQYFGPGTRLLVL.

The chain joins TRBV7-2 to TRBJ2-3; D is possibly TRBD2 (6 bases). The V and J ends lost 4 bases and 1 base respectively, with 12 bases between them. Germline V gives CDR1 SGHTA, CDR2 FQGNSA. This CDR3 contains 15 residues. The CDR3: CASSSRGAGTDTQYF. CDR3 in DNA: TGTGCCAGCAGCTCCCGCGGGGCCGGCACAGATACGCAGTATTTT.

This clonotype was counted ten times or more. The chain is built from TRBV20-1 and TRBJ1-1; a weak D match, TRBD1 (5 bases). Per the germline V gene, CDR1 is DFQATT and CDR2 is SNEGSKA (reference sequence). V dropped 4 bases and J dropped 2 bases, with 8 bases sitting between them. This CDR3 is built from 12 residues. The CDR3 protein is CSATQENTEAFF. The CDR3 DNA follows: TGCAGTGCTACACAGGAAAACACTGAAGCTTTCTTT.

The rearrangement links TRBV5-5 to TRBJ1-1; 8 nucleotides match TRBD1. The CDR3 totals 14 residues. Per germline, CDR1 SGHKS and CDR2 YYEKEE (reference sequence). The junction had 8 bases not matched to a gene; V was cut back by 4 bases and J by 6 bases. CDR3 in DNA: TGTGCCAGCAGCCTCCGGACAGGGATCGCTGAAGCTTTCTTT. Amino acids: CASSLRTGIAEAFF.

V gene TRBV19 combines with J gene TRBJ2-6; no clear D. The CDR3 is made up of 11 amino acids. V shed 9 bases and J shed 16 bases, with 16 bases lying between them. Germline V gene sequence: CDR1 LNHDA, CDR2 SQIVND (reference sequence). The CDR3 here is CASHRRALLTF. DNA for the CDR3: TGTGCCAGCCACAGAAGGGCATTACTGACTTTC.

This clonotype has a count of ten or more. The rearrangement links TRBV29-1 to TRBJ2-2, with D tentatively TRBD2 (5 bases). Looked up from germline, CDR1 is SQVTM and CDR2 is ANQGSEA. The CDR3 spans 14 residues. Trimming removed 5 bases from V and 7 bases from J, with 17 bases in between. As DNA, the CDR3 is TGCAGCGTTTGTCCGGCGGGTGCGGGCGGGGAGCTGTTTTTT. Translated: CSVCPAGAGGELFF.